This T cell receptor (beta chain) stems from a study of T cell responses to AZD1222 COVID-19 vaccine. Findings of the study overall: Spike-specific TCR depth and breadth grew after two AZD1222 doses. The donor group comprised mostly white British people and more females; the analysis possibly underestimated clonal diversity.

Measured with immunoSEQ multiplex PCR; TCRdb has only the in-frame clones, and not every one. This table holds around 160,000 clones, about 90% found once. About this clone: Its antigen is currently unknown.

This CDR3 has 14 residues. The germline CDR1 and CDR2 sequences are LNHDA and SQIVND (reference sequence). V lost 5 bases, J lost 4 bases, and 11 bases lay in between. The rearrangement uses TRBV19 and TRBJ1-4; D might be TRBD1 (5 bases). The TCR comes from an adult who received the AZD1222 COVID-19 vaccine. The sequencing used peripheral blood, collected 28 days after the second AZD1222 dose. The CDR3, as DNA: TGTGCCAGTAGTCTCGGAGACAGTAATGAAAAACTGTTTTTT. Protein product: CASSLGDSNEKLFF.